This note documents a single TCR beta chain sequence. Just one base apart from a much larger clone, this may be a read error. Lacking the conserved final phenylalanine or tryptophan, this CDR3 likely reflects a read error. The V gene lost 4 bases and the J gene lost 0 bases, with 12 bases spanning the gap. The CDR3 contains 14 residues. Germline values: CDR1 SQVTM, CDR2 ANQGSEA. The record originates from a study of T-cell reconstitution after alpha-beta-depleted transplantation in children. The library targeted TCRbeta and was prepared with unique molecular identifiers. One entry per CDR3 protein, called by TCRdb with MiXCR from the PCR reads. The data show 200,000 or so distinct CDR3 sequences, roughly 8.1% seen once.

The chain recombines TRBV29-1 with TRBJ1-1; D possibly corresponds to TRBD1 (6 bases). This clonotype originated in a male patient aged 2-15 years who had a stem cell transplant for acute myeloid leukemia, so the T cells may come from the graft donor. The sample here was PBMCs, mostly from graft donor cells, taken 360 days after TCRalphabeta/CD19-depleted stem cell transplant. Here the CDR3 DNA reads TGCAGCGTTGCTGGGGGCGTGTTGAACACTGAAGCTTTCTAT. Its protein product is CSVAGGVLNTEAFY.